What follows describes a single T cell receptor beta chain. Its target is not known. The data were obtained in a study of T cell responses to AZD1222 COVID-19 vaccine. Looking at the study overall: Analysis merged second doses at about 4 or about 12 weeks. The study's findings and limits: Repertoires were obtained solely post-peak T cell response. Dominant CD4 TCR responses targeted spike regions 160-218 and 743-854. Spike-specific TCR breadth and depth grew following two AZD1222 doses.

TCRdb keeps only in-frame clones here, not all; method: immunoSEQ multiplex PCR. The sample consists of around 130,000 clones, roughly 93% of them appearing once. The CDR3 runs to 16 residues. The V gene's germline CDR1 is DFQATT and CDR2 SNEGSKA (reference sequence). V was clipped by 3 bases and J by 0 bases; unmatched bases: 7. This sequence was found in an adult in good health. Specimen: peripheral blood, collected on day 0 of AZD1222 vaccination. V and J are TRBV20-1 and TRBJ1-5; 8 bases agree with TRBD1. In DNA, the CDR3 is TGCAGTGCTAGTCGCACGGACAGGGATAGCAATCAGCCCCAGCATTTT. Translation: CSASRTDRDSNQPQHF.